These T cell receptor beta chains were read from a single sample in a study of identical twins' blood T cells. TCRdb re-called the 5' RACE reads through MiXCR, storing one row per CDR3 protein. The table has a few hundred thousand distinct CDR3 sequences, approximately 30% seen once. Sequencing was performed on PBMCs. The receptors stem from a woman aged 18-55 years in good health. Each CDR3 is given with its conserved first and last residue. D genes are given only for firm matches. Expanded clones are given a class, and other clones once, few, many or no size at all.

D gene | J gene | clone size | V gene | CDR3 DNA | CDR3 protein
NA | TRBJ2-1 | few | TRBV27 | TGTGCCAGCACAGTGTACCCCCCTACCAACAATGAGCAGTTCTTC | CASTVYPPTNNEQFF
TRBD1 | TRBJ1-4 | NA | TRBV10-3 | TGTGCCATCAGTCCTCAGGGGGCCTGCGAAAAACTGTTTTTT | CAISPQGACEKLFF
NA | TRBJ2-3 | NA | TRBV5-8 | TGTGCCAGCAGCTTTTTGAAGGGACGCCTCAATCCTAGCACAGATACGCAGTATTTT | CASSFLKGRLNPSTDTQYF
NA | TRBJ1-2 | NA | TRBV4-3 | TGCGCCAGCAGCCATCCCGGGGAGGGAGATGGCTACACCTTC | CASSHPGEGDGYTF
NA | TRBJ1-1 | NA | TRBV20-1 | TGCAGTGCTAGTCCTCCAGGGGTAACTGAAGCTTTCTTT | CSASPPGVTEAFF
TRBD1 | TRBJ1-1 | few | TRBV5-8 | TGTGCCAGCACCACCCGGACAGGGTTAGCGAGGGCTTTCTTT | CASTTRTGLARAFF
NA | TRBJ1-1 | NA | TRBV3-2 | TGTGCCAGCAGCCTTATCGCAGGGGACGCTGAAGCTTTCTTT | CASSLIAGDAEAFF
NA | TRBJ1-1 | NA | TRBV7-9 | TGTGCCAGCAGCCCCACGCCCTCGCCGGCTAACACTGAAGCTTTCTTT | CASSPTPSPANTEAFF
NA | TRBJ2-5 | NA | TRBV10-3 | TGTGCCATCAGTGCACGGACAAACCAAGAGACCCAGTACTTC | CAISARTNQETQYF
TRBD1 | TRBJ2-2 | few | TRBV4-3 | TGCGCCAGCAGCCTCGGGACAGGGGGTTTGGGCGCCGGGGAGCTGTTTTTT | CASSLGTGGLGAGELFF
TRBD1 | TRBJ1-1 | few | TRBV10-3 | TGTGCCATCAGTGGGGGCGGACAGGGCTCGAACACTGAAGCTTTCTTT | CAISGGGQGSNTEAFF
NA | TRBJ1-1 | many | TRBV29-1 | TGCAGCGTCGCTGCGCTCGCGATGAACACTGAAGCTTTCTTT | CSVAALAMNTEAFF
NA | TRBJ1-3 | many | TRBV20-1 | TGCAGTGCTACTGGGGGGGGCTCTGGAAACACCATATATTTT | CSATGGGSGNTIYF
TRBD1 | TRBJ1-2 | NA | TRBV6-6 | TGTGCCAGCAGTTACACTCAGACAGGGGGCGCGAGTTATGGCTACACCTTC | CASSYTQTGGASYGYTF
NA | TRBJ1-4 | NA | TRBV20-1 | TGCAGTGTACAGGGAATCACTAATGAAAAACTGTTTTTT | CSVQGITNEKLFF
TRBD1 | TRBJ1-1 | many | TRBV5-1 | TGCGCCAGCAGCTGGGCGACAGGGGAGGGCACTGAAGCTTTCTTT | CASSWATGEGTEAFF
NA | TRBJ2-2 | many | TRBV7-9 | TGTGCCAGCAGCGTAATAAGCTTGGGGCTGTTTTTT | CASSVISLGLFF
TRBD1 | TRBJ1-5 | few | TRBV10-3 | TGTGCCATCAGAGGGACAGAAACTCAGCCCCAGCATTTT | CAIRGTETQPQHF
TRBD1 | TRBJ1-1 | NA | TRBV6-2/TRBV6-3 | TGTGCCAGCAGTCCCACCCGCGGACAGGGGGGTCCTGAAGCTTTCTTT | CASSPTRGQGGPEAFF
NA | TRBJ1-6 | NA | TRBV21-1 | TGTGCCAGCAGCAAAGGGGGACAAAAAAATTCACCCCTCCACTTT | CASSKGGQKNSPLHF
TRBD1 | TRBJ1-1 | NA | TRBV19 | TGTGCCGGTAGTCCGGGGACAGGGGATGAAGCTTTCTTT | CAGSPGTGDEAFF
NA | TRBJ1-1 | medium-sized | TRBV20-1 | TGCAGTGCTTGGTCAGAGAACACTGAAGCTTTCTTT | CSAWSENTEAFF
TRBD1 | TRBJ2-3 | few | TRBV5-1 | TGCGCCAGCACACGGGACAGAGGCACAGATACGCAGTATTTT | CASTRDRGTDTQYF
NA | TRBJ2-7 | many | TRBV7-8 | TGTGCCAGCAGTCCTAGCTCCTACGAGCAGTACTTC | CASSPSSYEQYF
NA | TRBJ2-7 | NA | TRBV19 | TGTGCCAGTCACCAACAGGGTTCGTCGAACGAGCAGTACTTC | CASHQQGSSNEQYF
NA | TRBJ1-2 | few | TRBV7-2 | TGTGCCAGCAGCACCCTAACGGGCGGGAACTATGGCTACACCTTC | CASSTLTGGNYGYTF
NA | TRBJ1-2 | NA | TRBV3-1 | TGTGCCAGCAGCCAAGGCGGGGGCAGACCGAGTCTAGGCTACACCTTC | CASSQGGGRPSLGYTF
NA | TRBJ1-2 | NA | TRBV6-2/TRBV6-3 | TGTGCCAGCAGTATCGGACACTATGGCTACACCTTC | CASSIGHYGYTF
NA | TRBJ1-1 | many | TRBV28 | TGTGCCAGCACCGGGGTCGCTGAAGCTTTCTTT | CASTGVAEAFF